This entry is about one TCR beta chain. This entry comes from a study of shared clonotypes between healthy human individuals. Study in general: A few men and a couple of women, aged 18 to 49, were donors.

Replicate PCRs from sorted subsets contained about 200 ng DNA, which is approximately 30,000 T cell genomes. In the original analysis: Owing to the provision of junction-only sequences devoid of quality scores by immunoSEQ, filtering differed. The assay was immunoSEQ multiplex PCR, and TCRdb's table has in-frame clones only and misses some. V and J calls and clone size are copied from that table; D and trimming were computed from the DNA. The table lists about 1.1 million clones, around 82% of them singletons. The CDR3 is 14 amino acids. From germline, CDR1 is SEHNR and CDR2 FQNEAQ (reference sequence). With 1 base removed from V and 1 base from J, the gap between germline ends came to 7 bases.

This receptor was identified in a man between 18 and 29 years old in good health. Some clones in this sample may be carry-over from other donors' samples. This sequence joins TRBV7-9 and TRBJ1-1; D gene unclear. Sequences were obtained from memory CD4+ T cells from PBMCs. Sample subset: CD45RA-negative fraction. This CDR3 reads CASSLVVENTEAFF. The CDR3 nucleotides read TGTGCCAGCAGCTTAGTAGTGGAGAACACTGAAGCTTTCTTT.